This TCR beta chain is drawn from a study of response to subunit inactivated influenza vaccine. The germline V gene has CDR1 LGHNA and CDR2 YSLEER. V gave up 2 bases and J gave up 4 bases, with 17 bases separating them. This CDR3 contains 16 residues. This clonotype was observed at least ten times. What it recognizes is unknown. Findings and caveats of the study: The authors suggested that every seasonal influenza vaccination recruits few new T cells.

TCRdb reprocessed the RT-PCR reads with MiXCR, giving one entry per CDR3 protein. The sample yields over 150,000 distinct CDR3 sequences, nearly 9.5% seen once. The sequence derives from a man aged 50-60 years who received an inactivated influenza vaccine. The chain employs TRBV4-3 and TRBJ2-5; the D gene is possibly TRBD2 (6 bases). Here the sequenced sample was non-naive T cells sorted from PBMCs, taken on the day of vaccination. Here the CDR3 DNA reads TGCGCCAGCAGCCAAAATAGGGGAGGATCCGTAGAGACCCAGTACTTC. Protein product: CASSQNRGGSVETQYF.